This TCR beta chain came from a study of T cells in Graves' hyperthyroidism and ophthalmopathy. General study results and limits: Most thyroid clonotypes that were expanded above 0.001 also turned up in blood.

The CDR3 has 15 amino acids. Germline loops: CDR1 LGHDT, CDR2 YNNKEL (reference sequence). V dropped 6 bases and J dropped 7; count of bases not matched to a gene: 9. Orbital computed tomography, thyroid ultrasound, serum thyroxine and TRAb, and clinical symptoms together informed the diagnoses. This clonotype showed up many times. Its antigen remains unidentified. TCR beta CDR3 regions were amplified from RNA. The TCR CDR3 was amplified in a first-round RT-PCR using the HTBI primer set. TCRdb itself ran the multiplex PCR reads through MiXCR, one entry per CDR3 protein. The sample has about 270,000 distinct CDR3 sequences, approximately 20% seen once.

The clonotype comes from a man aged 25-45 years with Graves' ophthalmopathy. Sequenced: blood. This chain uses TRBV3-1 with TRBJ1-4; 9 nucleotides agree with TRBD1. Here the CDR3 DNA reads TGTGCCAGCAGTACTACAGGGGGCGCGAGTGAAAAACTGTTTTTT. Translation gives CASSTTGGASEKLFF.